The 8 T cell receptor beta chains below all came from one sample that was sequenced in a study of blood T cell repertoires in COVID-19. TCRdb's copy holds only in-frame clones and misses some; the assay was immunoSEQ multiplex PCR. The repertoire includes some 110,000 clones, about four fifths of them detected once, and 3.5% to 5.5% sits in the top ten. The sample taken for sequencing was peripheral blood. These TCRs come from a woman in her sixties or seventies with acute or convalescent COVID-19.

This chain's CDR3 is CASSFEEVQELFF. The CDR3, as DNA: TGCGCCAGCAGCTTTGAGGAGGTACAGGAGCTGTTTTTT. This chain uses TRBV5-1 with TRBJ2-2; D possibly corresponds to TRBD2 (5 bases). The CDR3 length is 13 residues. V was shortened by 2 bases and J by 10 bases, with 12 bases between the two germline ends. Germline CDR1 and CDR2: SGHRS and YFSETQ.

The chain has TRBV2 and TRBJ2-3; a weak D match, TRBD1 (6 bases). Trimming shortened V by 6 bases and J by 7 bases, and 8 bases separated the two germline ends. The germline gives CDR1 SNHLY, CDR2 FYNNEI. The CDR3 is made up of 11 amino acids. CDR3 in DNA: TGTGCCAGCAGAACAGGGTATACGCAGTATTTT. It codes for CASRTGYTQYF.

The gene calls are TRBV7-2 and TRBJ2-7; TRBD1 agrees at 7 bases. Germline values: CDR1 SGHTA, CDR2 FQGNSA. The CDR3 is 12 residues long. V was clipped by 5 bases and J by 9 bases; unmatched bases: 7. The chain's CDR3 is CASSTGQESQYF. CDR3 nucleotide sequence: TGTGCCAGCAGCACCGGACAGGAATCGCAGTACTTC.

This chain links TRBV25-1 with TRBJ1-2; D remains ambiguous. Germline V lookup: CDR1 MGHDK, CDR2 SYGVNS. The CDR3 is made up of 14 amino acids. The V end lost 5 bases, the J end lost 6 bases, and 16 bases lay between the germline ends. CDR3 residues: CASSRSSGIDGYTF. The CDR3 bases are TGTGCCAGCAGTCGTTCTAGTGGCATAGATGGCTACACCTTC.

This chain connects TRBV18 to TRBJ1-6; tentatively, D is TRBD1 (6 bases). CDR1 KGHSH and CDR2 LQKENI come from the germline V gene. The V and J ends lost 3 bases and 10 bases respectively, with 16 bases between them. This CDR3 is 15 amino acids long. The CDR3, as DNA: TGTGCCAGCTCACCGGCAGGGGCGTCGGGATCACCCCTCCACTTT. It is translated as CASSPAGASGSPLHF.

The rearrangement joins TRBV30 to TRBJ2-3; 7 bases match TRBD1. Germline V lookup: CDR1 GTSNPN, CDR2 SVGIG (reference sequence). The CDR3 has 12 residues. The V and J ends lost 8 bases and 1 base, in that order; junction bases with no gene match: 3. The CDR3 loop reads CASTGGTDTQYF. DNA for the CDR3: TGTGCCAGCACAGGGGGCACAGATACGCAGTATTTT.

The rearrangement joins TRBV5-1 to TRBJ1-1, with D tentatively TRBD1 (6 bases). Germline-derived CDR1 and CDR2 are SGHRS and YFSETQ. The CDR3 spans 15 residues. With 0 bases removed from V and 1 base from J, the gap between germline ends came to 10 bases. The CDR3 DNA follows: TGCGCCAGCAGCTTGGCCAGGACAGCGAACACTGAAGCTTTCTTT. This encodes CASSLARTANTEAFF.

Notes on this clone: The junction departs from the called germline gene at one end, perhaps through a read error. The V and J genes are TRBV5-1 and TRBJ1-1; D unclear. Germline V gene sequence: CDR1 SGHRS, CDR2 YFSETQ. The CDR3 extends over 14 amino acids. CDR3 nucleotides: TGCGCCAGCAGTTTGGAGAGAATGAACACTGAAGCTTTCTTT. Encoded protein: CASSLERMNTEAFF.